Following are 27 T cell receptor beta chains from one sample sequenced in a study of T cell responses to AZD1222 COVID-19 vaccine. Repertoires were generated with immunoSEQ multiplex PCR, while TCRdb's copy carries only in-frame clones and drops some. The sample lists 140,000 to 150,000 clones, around 91% occurring once. Sequencing used peripheral blood, obtained on day 0 of AZD1222 vaccination. The receptors originated from an adult in good health.

The chain is built from TRBV27 and TRBJ1-2, with D maybe TRBD1 (6 bases). Germline CDR1 and CDR2: MNHEY and SMNVEV (reference sequence). The length of the CDR3 is 13 residues. Trimming shortened V by 6 bases and J by 10 bases, and 18 bases separated the two germline ends. This CDR3 is CASRWEQGVVYTF. The CDR3 DNA reads as TGTGCCAGCAGATGGGAACAGGGAGTGGTCTACACCTTC.

The chain couples TRBV9 to TRBJ2-1, with a tentative D call TRBD2 (5 bases). CDR1 is SGDLS, CDR2 YYNGEE, per germline. The CDR3 has 16 residues. V lost 0 bases to trimming and J lost 0 bases, with 10 bases between them. CDR3 residues: CASSVVIGNSYNEQFF. The DNA for the CDR3 is TGTGCCAGCAGCGTAGTGATCGGGAACTCCTACAATGAGCAGTTCTTC.

The rearrangement links TRBV27 to TRBJ2-5, with 14 bases aligning to TRBD2. The CDR3 covers 13 residues. The trim removed 5 bases at V and 13 bases at J, leaving 6 bases unmatched. Germline V gives CDR1 MNHEY, CDR2 SMNVEV (reference sequence). CDR3 sequence reads: CASSPGLAGAWYF. As DNA, the CDR3 is TGTGCCAGCAGTCCGGGACTAGCGGGGGCATGGTACTTC.

The chain links TRBV5-8 to TRBJ2-7; 8 nucleotides agree with TRBD1. Germline V gene sequence: CDR1 SGHTS, CDR2 YDEGEE. V was clipped by 0 bases and J by 3 bases; unmatched bases: 5. The CDR3 has 15 amino acids. The CDR3 bases are TGTGCCAGCAGCTTGGGACAGGGGCCGGACTACGAGCAGTACTTC. Translating gives CASSLGQGPDYEQYF.

This clone was detected a few times. The rearrangement uses TRBV7-9 and TRBJ2-1; D uncertain. The CDR3 extends over 12 amino acids. V was trimmed by 5 bases and J by 7 bases, leaving 9 bases between them. The germline CDR1 and CDR2 sequences are SEHNR and FQNEAQ (reference sequence). The CDR3 loop is CASSRMANEQFF. CDR3 DNA: TGTGCCAGCAGCCGGATGGCGAATGAGCAGTTCTTC.

J is TRBJ2-1 and V is TRBV7-9; D remains unclear. CDR3 length equals 15 residues. The V and J ends lost 8 bases and 0 bases respectively, with 14 bases between them. Per germline, CDR1 SEHNR and CDR2 FQNEAQ (reference sequence). CDR3 nucleotide sequence: TGTGCCAGCTCCTTGGACGCAAGCTCCTACAATGAGCAGTTCTTC. Its translation: CASSLDASSYNEQFF. Together with reference TRBV7-9 and TRBJ2-1, the CDR3 gives the full variable domain: DTGVSQNPRHKITKRGQNVTFRCDPISEHNRLYWYRQTLGQGPEFLTYFQNEAQLEKSRLLSDRFSAERPKGSFSTLEIQRTEQGDSAMYLCASSLDASSYNEQFFGPGTRLTVL.

This clone was seen a handful of times. The chain recombines TRBV6-4 with TRBJ2-1; 8 bases align to TRBD1. Germline V gene data show CDR1 as MRHNA and CDR2 as SNTAGT. This CDR3 contains 15 residues. The V segment lost 6 bases and the J segment 5 bases; nucleotides outside the gene matches: 9. DNA for the CDR3: TGTGCCAGCAGCATTACAGGGGGTGCGGACAATGAGCAGTTCTTC. It specifies CASSITGGADNEQFF.

The CDR3: CASSAVRGQTQYF. The CDR3 coding sequence is TGCGCCAGCAGCGCGGTGCGGGGTCAGACCCAGTACTTC. This chain uses TRBV5-1 with TRBJ2-5; weak D call: TRBD2 (6 bases). This CDR3 is 13 amino acids long. Germline V gene sequence: CDR1 SGHRS, CDR2 YFSETQ. The V and J ends lost 4 bases and 6 bases respectively, with 13 bases between them.

The rearrangement links TRBV6-2 or TRBV6-3 to TRBJ2-7; possibly TRBD1 for D (6 bases). The V and J ends lost 2 bases and 9 bases respectively, with 11 bases between them. Germline-derived CDR1 and CDR2 are MNHEY and SVGEGT. CDR3 length: 12 residues. This CDR3 reads CASSYATGRQYF. DNA of the CDR3: TGTGCCAGCAGTTACGCCACAGGGCGGCAGTACTTC.

This sequence joins TRBV4-1 and TRBJ1-5; a possible D gene is TRBD1 (5 bases). V dropped 0 bases and J dropped 4 bases, with 16 bases sitting between them. CDR3 length: 17 residues. CDR1 and CDR2 from the germline V gene are MGHRA and YSYEKL. CDR3 nucleotides: TGCGCCAGCAGCCAAGAAGGCGGGGGAAGGGGAAATCAGCCCCAGCATTTT. It codes for CASSQEGGGRGNQPQHF.

J is TRBJ1-4 and V is TRBV4-3; the D is unclear. This CDR3 is 16 amino acids long. Trimming stripped 0 bases from V and 0 bases from J, with 8 bases between. Germline V gene data show CDR1 as LGHNA and CDR2 as YSLEER. CDR3 coding DNA: TGCGCCAGCAGCCAAGAGGTCTCTTCAACTAATGAAAAACTGTTTTTT. It specifies CASSQEVSSTNEKLFF.

CDR3 sequence (DNA): TGTGCCACAGGCCAATCAGGGGGGGACACTGAAGCTTTCTTT. It translates to CATGQSGGDTEAFF. The chain links TRBV10-3 to TRBJ1-1; TRBD1 aligns across 7 bases. Germline V gene data show CDR1 as ENHRY and CDR2 as SYGVKD. The CDR3 sequence is 14 residues long. V lost 10 bases, J lost 3 bases, and 11 bases stayed unmatched.

The J gene is TRBJ1-1, the V gene TRBV7-9; D ambiguous. V lost 4 bases, J lost 0 bases, and 9 bases lay in between. CDR1 and CDR2 (germline): SEHNR, FQNEAQ (reference sequence). This CDR3 is 14 amino acids long. The CDR3: CASSSQVMNTEAFF. For the CDR3, the DNA is TGTGCCAGCAGCTCTCAGGTGATGAACACTGAAGCTTTCTTT.

The chain couples TRBV11-2 to TRBJ2-7; tentative D call: TRBD2 (6 bases). Germline V gene lookup returns CDR1 SGHAT and CDR2 FQNNGV. V was pared by 4 bases and J by 3 bases, with 22 bases between. The CDR3 contains 17 residues. CDR3 protein: CASSSHPGPGENYEQYF. CDR3 DNA sequence: TGTGCCAGCAGCTCCCACCCGGGACCGGGGGAAAACTACGAGCAGTACTTC.

The chain links TRBV4-3 to TRBJ2-5; D is undetermined. The CDR3 has 13 residues. Trimming cost V 1 base and J 4 bases, with 7 bases left between them. Per germline, CDR1 LGHNA and CDR2 YSLEER. The CDR3 here is CASSQGLAETQYF. The CDR3 DNA is TGCGCCAGCAGCCAAGGTCTTGCAGAGACCCAGTACTTC.

The CDR3 DNA follows: TGTGCCAGTAGTACGGGACAGGGAAATGAAAAACTGTTTTTT. It translates to CASSTGQGNEKLFF. This rearrangement joins TRBV19 to TRBJ1-4, with TRBD1 matching over 9 bases. J lost 5 bases, V lost 4 bases, and 2 bases had no gene match. Germline V gene lookup returns CDR1 LNHDA and CDR2 SQIVND (reference sequence). CDR3 length: 14 residues.

The chain carries TRBV19 and TRBJ2-7, with unresolved D. The germline gives CDR1 LNHDA, CDR2 SQIVND (reference sequence). The CDR3 is made up of 13 amino acids. V lost 5 bases to trimming and J lost 6 bases, with 14 bases between them. The CDR3 is CASSPQVSSEQYF. CDR3 nucleotide sequence: TGTGCCAGTAGTCCGCAAGTATCTAGCGAGCAGTACTTC.

The chain carries TRBV6-2 or TRBV6-3 and TRBJ2-7, with 10 bases that match TRBD2. Germline V CDR1 and CDR2: MNHEY, SVGEGT. V was pared by 4 bases and J by 5 bases, with 5 bases of the junction left unmatched. CDR3 length equals 14 residues. This CDR3 reads CASSLLAGRHEQYF. CDR3 nucleotide sequence: TGTGCCAGCAGTTTACTAGCGGGGCGGCACGAGCAGTACTTC.

V usage is TRBV7-9 and J usage is TRBJ2-3; D is ambiguous. Trimming pared 1 base from V and 2 bases from J, leaving 10 bases between. Germline V gene lookup returns CDR1 SEHNR and CDR2 FQNEAQ (reference sequence). This CDR3 region has 15 residues. The CDR3 protein is CASSLGSVVTDTQYF. CDR3 DNA: TGTGCCAGCAGCTTAGGCTCCGTGGTCACAGATACGCAGTATTTT. The full variable domain, completed using reference TRBV7-9 and TRBJ2-3, is DTGVSQNPRHKITKRGQNVTFRCDPISEHNRLYWYRQTLGQGPEFLTYFQNEAQLEKSRLLSDRFSAERPKGSFSTLEIQRTEQGDSAMYLCASSLGSVVTDTQYFGPGTRLTVL.

This sequence joins TRBV10-3 and TRBJ2-7; the D is unclear. Germline V gene sequence: CDR1 ENHRY, CDR2 SYGVKD. The CDR3 has 13 amino acids. V lost 3 bases and J 0 bases, leaving 6 bases between the germline ends. CDR3 nucleotides: TGTGCCATCAGTGACGGCGTCTCCTACGAGCAGTACTTC. Translation gives CAISDGVSYEQYF.

This sequence joins TRBV27 and TRBJ2-7; D is perhaps TRBD1 (7 bases). The CDR3 runs 16 residues. CDR1 MNHEY and CDR2 SMNVEV come from the germline V gene (reference sequence). V lost 5 bases, J lost 4 bases, and 21 bases lay in between. CDR3 loop: CASSPPAQGTFYEQYF. The CDR3 nucleotides read TGTGCCAGCAGTCCTCCCGCACAGGGGACTTTTTACGAGCAGTACTTC.

The J gene is TRBJ1-1, the V gene TRBV25-1; the D is unclear. CDR1 and CDR2 from the germline V gene are MGHDK and SYGVNS. Trimming cost V 6 bases and J 4 bases, with 12 bases left between them. The CDR3 has 13 amino acids. CDR3 sequence reads: CASRVPVGTEAFF. The DNA of the CDR3 is TGTGCCAGCAGGGTCCCTGTGGGCACTGAAGCTTTCTTT.

The chain couples TRBV9 to TRBJ1-1; D ambiguous. CDR3 length equals 14 residues. Germline CDR1 and CDR2: SGDLS and YYNGEE. V was pared by 2 bases and J by 4 bases, with 12 bases between. Here the CDR3 reads CASSVGRRPTEAFF. In DNA, the CDR3 is TGTGCCAGCAGCGTCGGGCGCAGACCCACTGAAGCTTTCTTT.

The CDR3, as DNA: TGTGCCAGCAGCCAAGATTGGACAGGGCCACGCGAGCAGTACTTC. Encoded protein: CASSQDWTGPREQYF. V gene TRBV3-1 (or the pseudogene TRBV3-2) combines with J gene TRBJ2-7; 8 nucleotides line up with TRBD1. Unmatched junction bases numbered 7, after V lost 0 bases and J lost 6 bases. Germline assignment: CDR1 LGHDT and CDR2 YNNKEL (reference sequence). CDR3 length equals 15 residues.

The chain uses TRBV7-2 and TRBJ1-1; the D is unclear. Germline assignment: CDR1 SGHTA and CDR2 FQGNSA. The CDR3 runs 14 residues. V lost 0 bases and J lost 8, with 13 bases in between. In nucleotides, the CDR3 is TGTGCCAGCAGCTTAGCAATAGGACGGAGCGAAGCTTTCTTT. Translation gives CASSLAIGRSEAFF.

J is TRBJ1-5 and V is TRBV6-5; a possible D gene is TRBD1 (6 bases). Trimming removed 6 bases at V and 3 bases at J, with 12 bases between. Germline-derived CDR1 and CDR2 are MNHEY and SVGAGI. The CDR3 is 14 residues long. CDR3 sequence: CASSQDRFNQPQHF. The DNA of the CDR3 is TGTGCCAGCAGCCAAGACAGGTTCAATCAGCCCCAGCATTTT.

This chain joins TRBV20-1 and TRBJ2-3, with D maybe TRBD1 (6 bases). The V and J ends lost 3 bases and 2 bases respectively, with 15 bases between them. The CDR3 loop spans 15 amino acids. The germline V gene has CDR1 DFQATT and CDR2 SNEGSKA (reference sequence). The CDR3 here is CSASLAQGNTDTQYF. CDR3 coding DNA: TGCAGTGCTAGTTTGGCCCAGGGGAACACAGATACGCAGTATTTT.